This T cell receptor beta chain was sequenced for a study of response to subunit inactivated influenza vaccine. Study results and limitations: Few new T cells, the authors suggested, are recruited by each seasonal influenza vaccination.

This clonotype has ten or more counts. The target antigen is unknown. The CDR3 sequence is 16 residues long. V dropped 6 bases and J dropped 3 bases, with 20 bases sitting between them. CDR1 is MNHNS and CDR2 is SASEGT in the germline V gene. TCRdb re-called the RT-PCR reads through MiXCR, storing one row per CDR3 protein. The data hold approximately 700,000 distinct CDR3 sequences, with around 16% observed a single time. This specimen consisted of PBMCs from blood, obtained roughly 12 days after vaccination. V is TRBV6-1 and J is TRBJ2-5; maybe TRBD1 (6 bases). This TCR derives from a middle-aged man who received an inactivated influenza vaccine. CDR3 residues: CASRDSHRDTKETQYF. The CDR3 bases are TGTGCCAGCAGGGATTCTCACCGGGACACTAAAGAGACCCAGTACTTC.